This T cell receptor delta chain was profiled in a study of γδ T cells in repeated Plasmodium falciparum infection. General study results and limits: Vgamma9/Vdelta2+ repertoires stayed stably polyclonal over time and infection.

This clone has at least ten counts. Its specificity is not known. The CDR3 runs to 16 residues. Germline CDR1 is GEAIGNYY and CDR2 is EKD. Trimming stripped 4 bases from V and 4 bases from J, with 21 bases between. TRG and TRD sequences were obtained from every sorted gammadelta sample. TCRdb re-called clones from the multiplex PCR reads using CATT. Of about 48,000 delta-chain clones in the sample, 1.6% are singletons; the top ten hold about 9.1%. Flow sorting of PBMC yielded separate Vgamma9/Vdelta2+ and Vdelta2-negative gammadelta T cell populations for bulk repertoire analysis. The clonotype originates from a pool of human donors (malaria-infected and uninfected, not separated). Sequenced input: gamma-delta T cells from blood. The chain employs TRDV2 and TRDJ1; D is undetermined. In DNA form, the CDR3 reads TGTGCCTGTGAAACTATGGATCAGGATTTGGACGATAAACTCATCTTT. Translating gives CACETMDQDLDDKLIF.